This T cell receptor (beta chain) comes out of a study of T cells in Graves' hyperthyroidism and ophthalmopathy. For the study at large: The initial diagnosis was the point when peripheral blood was collected, ahead of any treatment.

Researchers amplified the TCR beta CDR3 regions from RNA transcripts. The HTBI primer set drove a first-round RT-PCR of the TCR CDR3. Via MiXCR, TCRdb re-called the multiplex PCR reads, giving one row per CDR3 protein. This table has more than 350,000 distinct CDR3 sequences, under 15% appearing once. After removal of 5 bases from V and 6 bases from J, the junction contained 19 bases not matched to a gene. This CDR3 has 17 residues. Germline V CDR1 and CDR2: DFQATT, SNEGSKA (reference sequence). This clonotype was counted many times. The receptor was isolated from a woman aged 25 to 45 with Graves' hyperthyroidism. Sequencing was carried out using blood. The chain combines TRBV20-1 with TRBJ2-1; TRBD2 matches 7 bases. The CDR3 reads CSAGFWGGETRSNEQFF. The DNA of the CDR3 is TGCAGTGCTGGCTTTTGGGGAGGGGAGACTAGATCCAATGAGCAGTTCTTC.